Following are 3 T cell receptor beta chains from one sample sequenced in a study of blood T cell repertoires in COVID-19. Only in-frame clones appear in the TCRdb table, and some are missing; sequencing was by immunoSEQ multiplex PCR. In the table there are around 55,000 clones, 65% to 90% of which are singletons. Input material: peripheral blood. All receptors come from a human donor in a cohort sampled during active COVID-19.

The V call is TRBV3-1 (or the pseudogene TRBV3-2), the J call TRBJ2-3; 13 bases map to TRBD2. The germline CDR1 and CDR2 sequences are LGHDT and YNNKEL (reference sequence). The CDR3 runs 17 residues. After removal of 4 bases from V and 2 bases from J, the junction contained 6 bases not matched to a gene. The CDR3 DNA reads TGTGCCAGCAGCCTGGGGACTAGCGGGATAAACACAGATACGCAGTATTTT. Residues: CASSLGTSGINTDTQYF.

The rearrangement links TRBV20-1 to TRBJ2-1; a weak D match, TRBD2 (5 bases). The V gene's germline CDR1 is DFQATT and CDR2 SNEGSKA (reference sequence). The CDR3 covers 11 residues. V was clipped by 2 bases and J by 12 bases, with 11 bases between them. The CDR3 bases are TGCAGTGCTAGACCCGGCGAGGGGCAGTTCTTC. Residues: CSARPGEGQFF.

This chain uses TRBV4-2 with TRBJ2-3, with 7 positions matching TRBD2. The CDR3 sequence is 16 residues long. Germline loops: CDR1 LGHNA, CDR2 YNFKEQ. V lost 1 base and J lost 3; bases outside the gene matches: 7. CDR3 in amino acids: CASSQGLAVGTDTQYF. The CDR3 DNA reads TGTGCCAGCAGCCAAGGACTAGCAGTCGGAACAGATACGCAGTATTTT.